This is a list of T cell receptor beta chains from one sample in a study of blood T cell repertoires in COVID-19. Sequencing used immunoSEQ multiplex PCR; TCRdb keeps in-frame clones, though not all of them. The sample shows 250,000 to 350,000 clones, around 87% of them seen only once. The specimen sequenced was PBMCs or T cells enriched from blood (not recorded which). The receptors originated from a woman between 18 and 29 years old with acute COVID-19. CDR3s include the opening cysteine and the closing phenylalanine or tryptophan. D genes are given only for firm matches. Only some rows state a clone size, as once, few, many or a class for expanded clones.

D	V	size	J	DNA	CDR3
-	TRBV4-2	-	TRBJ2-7	TGTGCCAGCAGCCAAGTCGGCCAGGGGTCCTACGAGCAGTACTTC	CASSQVGQGSYEQYF
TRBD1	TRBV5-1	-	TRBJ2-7	TGCGCCAGCAGCAAGGACAGGGAAACCGAGCAGTACTTC	CASSKDRETEQYF
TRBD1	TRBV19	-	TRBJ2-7	TGTGCCAGTAGTCTTCGACAGGGGACCTACGAGCAGTACTTC	CASSLRQGTYEQYF
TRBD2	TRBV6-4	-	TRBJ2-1	TGTGCCAGCAGCGAGACCTTAGCGGGAGGGCGGAAAAATGAGCAGTTCTTC	CASSETLAGGRKNEQFF
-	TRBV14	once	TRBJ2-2	TGTGCCAGCAGCCCTCAGATAAACACCGGGGAGCTGTTTTTT	CASSPQINTGELFF
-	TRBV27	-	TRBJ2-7	TGTGCCAGCAGTCCTGGACAGCCTCCCTACGAGCAGTACTTC	CASSPGQPPYEQYF
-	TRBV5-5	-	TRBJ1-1	TGTGCCAGCAGCTTCTGGGACACCAACACTGAAGCTTTCTTT	CASSFWDTNTEAFF
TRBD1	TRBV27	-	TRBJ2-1	TGTGCCAGCAGTTTCCAGGGACAGAGCTCCTACAATGAGCAGTTCTTC	CASSFQGQSSYNEQFF
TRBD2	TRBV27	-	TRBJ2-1	TGTGCCAGCAGCCGACTAGCGGGAGTGGGATCCTACAATGAGCAGTTCTTC	CASSRLAGVGSYNEQFF
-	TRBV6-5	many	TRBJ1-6	TGTGCCAGCAGGAGTGACAGGCTTAATAATTCACCCCTCCACTTT	CASRSDRLNNSPLHF
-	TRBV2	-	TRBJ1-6	TGTGCCAGCAGTTTGAGATATCGAGATTCACCCCTCCACTTT	CASSLRYRDSPLHF
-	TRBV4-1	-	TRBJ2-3	TGCGCCAGCAGCCAAAGGGGGGGATTGCGGGGCGGGGATACGCAGTATTTT	CASSQRGGLRGGDTQYF
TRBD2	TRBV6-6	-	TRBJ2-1	TGTGCCAGCAGTTACCACGGACTAGCGGCCTACAATGAGCAGTTCTTC	CASSYHGLAAYNEQFF
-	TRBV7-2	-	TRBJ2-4	TGTGCCAGCAGCTGGGGGGTTGTTAACATTCAGTACTTC	CASSWGVVNIQYF
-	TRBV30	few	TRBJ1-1	TGTGCGACCCTATTCGGGGGTGTGAACACTGAAGCTTTCTTT	CATLFGGVNTEAFF
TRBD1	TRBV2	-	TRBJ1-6	TGTGCCAGCAGAAGACAGGGCTTAGATTCACCCCTCCACTTT	CASRRQGLDSPLHF
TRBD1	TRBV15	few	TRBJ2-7	TGTGCCACCAGCAGAGATCGCGGGACAGGGGGCTACGAGCAGTACTTC	CATSRDRGTGGYEQYF
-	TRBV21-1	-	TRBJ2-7	TGTGCCAGCAGCAAAGGCCGAGGGGAGATAGCGGGAGTGCCCTGCGAGCAGTACTTC	CASSKGRGEIAGVPCEQYF
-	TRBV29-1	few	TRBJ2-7	TGCAGCGTTGACGGCGGGCACCCTTTATACGAGCAGTACTTC	CSVDGGHPLYEQYF
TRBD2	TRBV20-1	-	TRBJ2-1	TGCAGTGCTAGTCCGACTAGCGGCTCCCCTCACAATGAGCAGTTCTTC	CSASPTSGSPHNEQFF
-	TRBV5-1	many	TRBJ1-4	TGCGCCAGCAGCTTGTCTTCGAGTAATGAAAAACTGTTTTTT	CASSLSSSNEKLFF
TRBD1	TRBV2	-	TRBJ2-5	TGTGCCAGCAACCGGGACAGGGATGAGGAGACCCAGTACTTC	CASNRDRDEETQYF
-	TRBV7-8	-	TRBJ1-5	TGTGCCAGCAGCACCCAGTCAGGCAATCAGCCCCAGCATTTT	CASSTQSGNQPQHF
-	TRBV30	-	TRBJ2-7	TGTGCCTGGAGTGTAGATAGAATCTCCTACGAGCAGTACTTC	CAWSVDRISYEQYF
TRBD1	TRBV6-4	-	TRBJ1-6	TGTGCCAGCAGTGAATCGGACAGGCAACCCCCTCGGGCCCTCCACTTT	CASSESDRQPPRALHF
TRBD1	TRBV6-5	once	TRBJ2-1	TGTGCCAGCAGTTACTTGCCGGGACAGGGGGCACATGAGCAGTTCTTC	CASSYLPGQGAHEQFF
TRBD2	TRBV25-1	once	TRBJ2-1	TGTGCCAGCAGTGAGTTTGGGGCGGGAGACTACAATGAGCAGTTCTTC	CASSEFGAGDYNEQFF
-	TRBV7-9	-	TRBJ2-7	TGTGCCAGCAGCCCAGGGTCAGGATACGAGCAGTACTTC	CASSPGSGYEQYF
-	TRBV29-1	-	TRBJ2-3	TGCAGCGTTAGCTCCAGCACAGATACGCAGTATTTT	CSVSSSTDTQYF
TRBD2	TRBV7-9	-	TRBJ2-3	TGTGCCAGCAGCTTAGCTGTAGCGGGAGGGCCGAGTGATACGCAGTATTTT	CASSLAVAGGPSDTQYF
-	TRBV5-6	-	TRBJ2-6	TGTGCCAGCAGCTTGGCAGGCTCTGGGGCCAACGTCCTGACTTTC	CASSLAGSGANVLTF
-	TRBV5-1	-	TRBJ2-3	TGCGCCAGCAGCTTGGATTCCGGCGGAAGCACAGATACGCAGTATTTT	CASSLDSGGSTDTQYF
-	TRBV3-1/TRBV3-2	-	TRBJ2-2	TGTGCCAGCAGCCAAGGACTGTACACCGGGGAGCTGTTTTTT	CASSQGLYTGELFF
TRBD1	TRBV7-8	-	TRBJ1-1	TGTGCCAGCAGCGAACAGGGGGGCACTGAAGCTTTCTTT	CASSEQGGTEAFF
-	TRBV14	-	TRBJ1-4	TGTGCCAGCAGCGGCCGGGCGGGTGAAAAACTGTTTTTT	CASSGRAGEKLFF
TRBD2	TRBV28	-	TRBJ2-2	TGTGCCAGCAGTTTCCTAGCGGGAGGGGTGGACACCGGGGAGCTGTTTTTT	CASSFLAGGVDTGELFF
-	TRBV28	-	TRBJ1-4	TGTGCCAGCGAGGAGTCAACTAATGAAAAACTGTTTTTT	CASEESTNEKLFF
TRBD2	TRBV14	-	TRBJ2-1	TGTGCCAGCAGCGGGTTCTCAGCGGGAGCGACCTACAATGAGCAGTTCTTC	CASSGFSAGATYNEQFF
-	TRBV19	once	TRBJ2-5	TGTGCCAGTAGTATACAGGGCCAAGAGACCCAGTACTTC	CASSIQGQETQYF
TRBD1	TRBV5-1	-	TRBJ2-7	TGCGCCAGCCAAAAATCCGGGACAGGGGGAAGGCAGTACTTC	CASQKSGTGGRQYF
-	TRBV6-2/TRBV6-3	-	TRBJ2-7	TGTGCCAGCAGTTACCCGGTCCGCGAGCAGTACTTC	CASSYPVREQYF
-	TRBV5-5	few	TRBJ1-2	TGTGCCAGCAGCCAGAGGTTAGCCGGGGCTAACTATGGCTACACCTTC	CASSQRLAGANYGYTF
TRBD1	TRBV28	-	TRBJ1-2	TGTGCCAGCAGTCTCCAGGGACAGCCATGGGGCTACACCTTC	CASSLQGQPWGYTF
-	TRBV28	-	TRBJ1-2	TGTGCCAGCAGTCTCCGACAGAAACTAAACTATGGCTACACCTTC	CASSLRQKLNYGYTF
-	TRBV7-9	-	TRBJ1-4	TGTGCCAGCAGCTTAGGTGACAGTTGGGAAAAACTGTTTTTT	CASSLGDSWEKLFF
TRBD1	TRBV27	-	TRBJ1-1	TGTGCCAGCAGTCCCAGACAGGGTCGGACCACTGAAGCTTTCTTT	CASSPRQGRTTEAFF
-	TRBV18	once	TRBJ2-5	TGTGCCAGCTCACCGGGGACACAAGAGACCCAGTACTTC	CASSPGTQETQYF
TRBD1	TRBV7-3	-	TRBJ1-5	TGTGCCAGCAGCTCAAGGCAGGGGGCAATCAATCAGCCCCAGCATTTT	CASSSRQGAINQPQHF
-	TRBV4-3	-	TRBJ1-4	TGCGCCAGCAGCCAAGGAGTCGTGGTAACTAATGAAAAACTGTTTTTT	CASSQGVVVTNEKLFF
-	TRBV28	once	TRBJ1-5	TGTGCCAGCAAGGGAGCGGGGACCGGGAGCCAGCCCCAGCATTTT	CASKGAGTGSQPQHF
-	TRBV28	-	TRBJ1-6	TGTGCCAGCGGGCAGAGCTATAATTCACCCCTCCACTTT	CASGQSYNSPLHF
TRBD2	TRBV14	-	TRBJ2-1	TGTGCCAGCAGCCAAGGGGCGGGAGGTTACAATGAGCAGTTCTTC	CASSQGAGGYNEQFF
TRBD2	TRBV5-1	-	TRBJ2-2	TGCGCCAGCAGCTCGCCGGGGGGCGGGGAGCTGTTTTTT	CASSSPGGGELFF